The T cell receptor beta chain under discussion was sequenced for a study of shared clonotypes between healthy human individuals. The CDR3 sequence is 16 residues long. Trimming removed 0 bases from V and 0 bases from J, with 11 bases in between. CDR1 is SGHRS, CDR2 YFSETQ, per germline. Sequencing was performed with immunoSEQ multiplex PCR; in TCRdb, only in-frame clones are kept and a portion is missing. The top ten hold around 0.4% of the sample, which has about 2.5 million clones, less than 95% seen once. Study conclusions and caveats: Deeper or shallower sequencing was expected to change how clonotypes are shared among donors. Rarefaction revealed incomplete sorted-subset sequencing despite large depth.

A split of CD4+ cells into CD45RA+ naive and CD45RA-negative memory subsets was performed. This clone appeared a single time. Its antigen remains unknown. The genes are TRBV5-1 and TRBJ2-3, with unresolved D. This TCR was sampled from a man younger than 30 in good health. Some clones in this sample may be carry-over from other donors' samples. Sequenced input: naive CD4+ T cells from PBMCs. Subset described: CD45RA+ positively selected. DNA for the CDR3: TGCGCCAGCAGCTTGGCCTCGGTTAGTAGCACAGATACGCAGTATTTT. It codes for CASSLASVSSTDTQYF.